The rows below give T cell receptor beta chains drawn from one sample of a study of blood T cell repertoires in COVID-19. Sequenced by immunoSEQ multiplex PCR; TCRdb stores in-frame clones only, minus some. The table records hundreds of thousands of clones, more than 75% of them present only once. The sample consisted of PBMCs or T cells enriched from blood (not recorded which). These receptors originate from a man younger than 40 who had recovered from COVID-19. Each CDR3 is given with its conserved first and last residue.

J: TRBJ2-4; V: TRBV19; CDR3: CASREPGLAKNIQYF
J: TRBJ1-6; V: TRBV4-1; CDR3: CASSQGAGESPLHF
J: TRBJ2-3; V: TRBV18; CDR3: CASAPSGGTSGTQYF
J: TRBJ2-5; V: TRBV21-1; CDR3: CASQQTGGAEDQETQYF
J: TRBJ2-3; V: TRBV6-2/TRBV6-3; CDR3: CASSYSAADTQYF
J: TRBJ1-2; V: TRBV18; CDR3: CASSLGTGEANYGYTF
J: TRBJ1-6; V: TRBV6-5; CDR3: CASSYGKGLYNSPLHF
J: TRBJ1-1; V: TRBV6-5; CDR3: CASSYTGNTEAFF
J: TRBJ1-2; V: TRBV28; CDR3: CASSLDRDYGYTF
J: TRBJ2-7; V: TRBV6-5; CDR3: CASSPGQHSYEQYF
J: TRBJ2-5; V: TRBV3-1/TRBV3-2; CDR3: CASSPRLAGLQETQYF
J: TRBJ2-3; V: TRBV10-3; CDR3: CAISELEGSSLGSTQYF
J: TRBJ1-4; V: TRBV5-4; CDR3: CASSTGQRNEKLFF
J: TRBJ2-3; V: TRBV14; CDR3: CASSVDGAGGPGDTQYF
J: TRBJ1-2; V: TRBV27; CDR3: CASSLGGWDYGYTF
J: TRBJ1-2; V: TRBV13; CDR3: CASSPWTGGSYGYTF
J: TRBJ1-1; V: TRBV28; CDR3: CASSLTGTPINTEAFF
J: TRBJ2-3; V: TRBV11-2; CDR3: CASSLGGRDPDTQYF
J: TRBJ1-5; V: TRBV27; CDR3: CASRGGGNQPQHF
J: TRBJ2-2; V: TRBV4-1; CDR3: CAGSLDRVGELFF
J: TRBJ1-3; V: TRBV12-3/TRBV12-4; CDR3: CAIRGGNTIYF
J: TRBJ2-5; V: TRBV5-1; CDR3: CASSRGETQYF
J: TRBJ2-1; V: TRBV25-1; CDR3: CASRDHSGAYNEQFF
J: TRBJ2-5; V: TRBV9; CDR3: CASSVEGSGRRLKTQYF
J: TRBJ2-5; V: TRBV11-2; CDR3: CASSLDLPRDYQETQYF
J: TRBJ1-4; V: TRBV5-1; CDR3: CASSLAVTGGEKLFF
J: TRBJ2-2; V: TRBV24-1; CDR3: CATSDIERDWGTGELFF
J: TRBJ2-2; V: TRBV7-2; CDR3: CASSFGGRKYTGELFF
J: TRBJ2-7; V: TRBV7-9; CDR3: CASTLYSTGISYEQYF
J: TRBJ1-1; V: TRBV3-1/TRBV3-2; CDR3: CASSLGRGGGTEAFF
J: TRBJ1-5; V: TRBV5-1; CDR3: CASPTWALSNQPQHF
J: TRBJ2-7; V: TRBV10-3; CDR3: CAISEATSGTYEQYF
J: TRBJ2-7; V: TRBV5-6; CDR3: CASSLDPGFNEQYF
J: TRBJ2-3; V: TRBV28; CDR3: CASLTRDRGTDTQYF
J: TRBJ2-3; V: TRBV27; CDR3: CASSPGLAGVTDTQYF
J: TRBJ1-1; V: TRBV6-5; CDR3: CASSYSTPPAGGEAFF
J: TRBJ1-2; V: TRBV5-8; CDR3: CASTLTGFYGYTF
J: TRBJ2-7; V: TRBV7-6; CDR3: CASSPRTSGRNGLEQYF
J: TRBJ1-5; V: TRBV7-9; CDR3: CASSLTGEYNQPQHF
J: TRBJ1-2; V: TRBV4-2; CDR3: CASSRTGSQSLSIYGYTF
J: TRBJ1-2; V: TRBV28; CDR3: CASRAWGTDYGYTF
J: TRBJ1-5; V: TRBV5-1; CDR3: CASSPGGRHSNQPQHF